This T cell receptor (beta chain) was identified during a study of T cells after yellow fever vaccination. Trimming cost V 6 bases and J 5 bases; bases outside gene matches: 8. Germline values: CDR1 MNHEY, CDR2 SVGEGT. The CDR3 runs to 15 residues. MiXCR was run by TCRdb on the 5' RACE reads, yielding one entry per CDR3 protein. The sample lists some 600,000 distinct CDR3 sequences, approximately 13% occurring once. The sequence came from a man aged 30-40 years who received the YFV17D yellow fever vaccine. The chain recombines TRBV6-2 or TRBV6-3 with TRBJ2-3, with 10 positions matching TRBD2. The starting material was PBMCs, obtained on the day of the yellow fever booster vaccination. DNA for the CDR3: TGTGCCAGCAGCATTGGACTAGCGGTTTTAGATACGCAGTATTTT. Translation gives CASSIGLAVLDTQYF.